The source of this T cell receptor beta chain is a study of shared clonotypes between healthy human individuals. Among the donors, all were Caucasian adults who lived in Nashville, Tennessee. Here immunoSEQ multiplex PCR was the method, and the copy in TCRdb shows in-frame clones only, minus some. The table includes some 650,000 clones, 97% detected once. V was cut by 4 bases and J by 4 bases, with 21 bases left in between. This CDR3 contains 18 residues. Germline values: CDR1 SGHNT, CDR2 YYREEE (reference sequence). The receptor comes from a woman in her 30s in good health. The chain combines TRBV5-4 with TRBJ2-6, with D unclear. The sequencing sample was made of naive CD4+ T cells sorted from blood. This sample's subset: CD45RA+ positively selected. Written as DNA, the CDR3 is TGTGCCAGCAGCCCGATTGGATTCCCTCGCGACGGGGCCAACGTCCTGACTTTC. It is translated as CASSPIGFPRDGANVLTF. Complete variable domain (other parts from reference TRBV5-4 and TRBJ2-6): ETGVTQSPTHLIKTRGQQVTLRCSSQSGHNTVSWYQQALGQGPQFIFQYYREEENGRGNFPPRFSGLQFPNYSSELNVNALELDDSALYLCASSPIGFPRDGANVLTFGAGSRLTVL.